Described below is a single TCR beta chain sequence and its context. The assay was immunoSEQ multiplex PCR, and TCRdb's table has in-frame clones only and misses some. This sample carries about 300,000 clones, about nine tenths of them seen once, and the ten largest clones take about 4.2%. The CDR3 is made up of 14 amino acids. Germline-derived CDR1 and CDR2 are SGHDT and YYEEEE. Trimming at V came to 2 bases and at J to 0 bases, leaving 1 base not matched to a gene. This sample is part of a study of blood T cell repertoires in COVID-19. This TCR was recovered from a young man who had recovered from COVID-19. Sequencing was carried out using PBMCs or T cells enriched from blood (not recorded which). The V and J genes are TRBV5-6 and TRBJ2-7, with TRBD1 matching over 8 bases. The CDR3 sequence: CASSFGQGSYEQYF. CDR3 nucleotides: TGTGCCAGCAGCTTCGGACAGGGCTCCTACGAGCAGTACTTC.